The clone carrying this T cell receptor (beta chain) was recorded many times. No antigen is known for it. RNA transcripts yielded amplified TCR beta CDR3 regions. Initially, a first-round RT-PCR of the TCR CDR3 employed the HTBI primer set. TCRdb independently ran MiXCR on the multiplex PCR reads; one entry per CDR3 protein. The sample carries 500,000 to 750,000 distinct CDR3 sequences, around a sixth recorded once. This CDR3 is built from 16 residues. V dropped 0 bases and J dropped 5; count of bases not matched to a gene: 13. Germline V gene lookup returns CDR1 DFQATT and CDR2 SNEGSKA (reference sequence). This sample stems from a study of T cells in Graves' hyperthyroidism and ophthalmopathy. Study background: Sampling of peripheral blood happened at initial diagnosis, prior to any treatment. Study-level points and caveats: In simple terms, a model built on 13 V-J features told ophthalmopathy apart from stable hyperthyroidism. Most thyroid-expanded clonotypes above 0.001 were also found in blood.

The authors obtained PBMCs from over 8 ml of fresh peripheral blood. The chain has TRBV20-1 and TRBJ2-7, with 7 bases lining up with TRBD2. The receptor was derived from a woman in her 30s with Graves' hyperthyroidism. Sequences were obtained from blood. CDR3 DNA: TGCAGTGCTAGAGAGATAGGCGGGAGAAGGGGAGACGAGCAGTACTTC. Its translation is CSAREIGGRRGDEQYF.